Presented here are 9 T cell receptor beta chains from one specimen sequenced in a study of cytomegalovirus exposure and HLA in healthy donors. The study ran its PCR with 60 Vbeta and 13 Jbeta primers. Libraries were prepared by immunoSEQ multiplex PCR; TCRdb keeps only in-frame clonotypes and omits some of them. Of roughly 100,000 clones in the sample, 75% to 85% were seen once. Sequenced material: PBMCs. These receptors all stem from a man aged 18 to 30 in good health and CMV-seronegative.

CDR3 in amino acids: CASSFSTGTQYF. CDR3 DNA: TGTGCCAGCAGCTTCTCGACTGGAACGCAGTATTTT. The V gene is TRBV5-4, the J gene TRBJ2-3; no reliable D call. The CDR3 totals 12 residues. V lost 2 bases and J 9 bases, leaving 10 bases between the germline ends. Germline CDR1 and CDR2: SGHNT and YYREEE (reference sequence).

The V gene is TRBV14, the J gene TRBJ2-2, with D possibly TRBD1 on 6 matching bases. Trimming left V 4 bases short and J 1 base short, with 10 bases between. Germline V gene lookup returns CDR1 SGHDN and CDR2 FVKESK. The CDR3 contains 15 residues. CDR3 amino acids: CASSPWTENTGELFF. In DNA form, the CDR3 reads TGTGCCAGCAGCCCGTGGACAGAGAACACCGGGGAGCTGTTTTTT. Drawing the rest from reference TRBV14 and TRBJ2-2, the complete variable domain is EAGVTQFPSHSVIEKGQTVTLRCDPISGHDNLYWYRRVMGKEIKFLLHFVKESKQDESGMPNNRFLAERTGGTYSTLKVQPAELEDSGVYFCASSPWTENTGELFFGEGSRLTVL.

The rearrangement links TRBV19 to TRBJ1-4; TRBD1 might be the D (5 bases). CDR1 is LNHDA and CDR2 is SQIVND in the germline V gene (reference sequence). The CDR3 is 15 amino acids. Trimming stripped 7 bases from V and 1 base from J, with 13 bases between. CDR3 protein: CASKNRRGTNEKLFF. The CDR3 DNA reads as TGTGCCAGTAAGAACAGGCGGGGAACTAATGAAAAACTGTTTTTT.

This chain connects TRBV28 to TRBJ1-1; possibly TRBD1 for D (6 bases). Trimming took 5 bases from V and 2 from J, leaving 12 bases between them. The CDR3 runs 14 residues. The germline CDR1 and CDR2 sequences are MDHEN and SYDVKM. The CDR3 loop is CASSRDRRNTEAFF. In DNA form, the CDR3 reads TGTGCCAGCAGTCGTGACAGGAGAAACACTGAAGCTTTCTTT. Drawing the rest from reference TRBV28 and TRBJ1-1, the complete variable domain is DVKVTQSSRYLVKRTGEKVFLECVQDMDHENMFWYRQDPGLGLRLIYFSYDVKMKEKGDIPEGYSVSREKKERFSLILESASTNQTSMYLCASSRDRRNTEAFFGQGTRLTVV.

V and J are TRBV6-1 and TRBJ2-7; 9 nucleotides agree with TRBD1. The CDR3 totals 13 residues. After removal of 5 bases from V and 2 bases from J, the junction contained 1 base not matched to a gene. Germline V gene sequence: CDR1 MNHNS, CDR2 SASEGT. The CDR3 loop is CASSRDRAYEQYF. The CDR3 DNA follows: TGTGCCAGCAGTAGGGACAGGGCCTACGAGCAGTACTTC.

The rearrangement joins TRBV6-6 to TRBJ2-5; 7 positions agree with TRBD1. The CDR3 covers 14 residues. From germline, CDR1 is MNHNY and CDR2 SVGAGI (reference sequence). V shed 5 bases, J shed 1 base, and the junction held 4 bases outside the gene matches. The CDR3 here is CASSHGDSQETQYF. The CDR3 nucleotides are TGTGCCAGCAGTCACGGGGACAGCCAAGAGACCCAGTACTTC.

This clone was counted between two and nine times. This rearrangement joins TRBV13 to TRBJ1-1, with 9 positions matching TRBD1. Trimming at V came to 4 bases and at J to 2 bases, leaving 5 bases not matched to a gene. The CDR3 totals 15 residues. Germline V CDR1 and CDR2: PRHDT, FYEKMQ (reference sequence). The CDR3 is CASSSGQGQNTEAFF. In DNA, the CDR3 is TGTGCCAGCAGCTCCGGACAGGGGCAAAACACTGAAGCTTTCTTT.

The chain uses TRBV7-9 and TRBJ2-7; 12 bases map to TRBD1. Trimming removed 5 bases from V and 6 bases from J; junction bases left unmatched: 8. Germline-derived CDR1 and CDR2 are SEHNR and FQNEAQ (reference sequence). The CDR3 spans 15 residues. The chain's CDR3 is CASSGTGTGGFEQYF. The DNA for the CDR3 is TGTGCCAGCAGCGGTACCGGGACAGGGGGCTTCGAGCAGTACTTC.

The chain carries TRBV27 and TRBJ1-5; D remains ambiguous. V gave up 3 bases and J gave up 1 base, with 4 bases separating them. CDR1 MNHEY and CDR2 SMNVEV come from the germline V gene (reference sequence). The CDR3 spans 13 residues. The CDR3 region is CASSFQSNQPQHF. The CDR3 DNA sequence: TGTGCCAGCAGTTTCCAAAGCAATCAGCCCCAGCATTTT.